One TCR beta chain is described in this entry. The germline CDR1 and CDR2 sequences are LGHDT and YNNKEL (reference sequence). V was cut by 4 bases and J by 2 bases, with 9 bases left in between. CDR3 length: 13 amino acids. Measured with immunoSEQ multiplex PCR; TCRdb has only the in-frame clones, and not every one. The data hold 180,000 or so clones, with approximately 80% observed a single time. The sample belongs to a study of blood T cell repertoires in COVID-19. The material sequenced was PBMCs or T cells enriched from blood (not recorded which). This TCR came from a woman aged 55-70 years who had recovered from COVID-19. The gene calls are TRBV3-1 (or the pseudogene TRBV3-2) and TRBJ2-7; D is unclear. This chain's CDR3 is CASSPNSPYEQYF. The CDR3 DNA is TGTGCCAGCAGCCCTAATTCGCCCTACGAGCAGTACTTC.